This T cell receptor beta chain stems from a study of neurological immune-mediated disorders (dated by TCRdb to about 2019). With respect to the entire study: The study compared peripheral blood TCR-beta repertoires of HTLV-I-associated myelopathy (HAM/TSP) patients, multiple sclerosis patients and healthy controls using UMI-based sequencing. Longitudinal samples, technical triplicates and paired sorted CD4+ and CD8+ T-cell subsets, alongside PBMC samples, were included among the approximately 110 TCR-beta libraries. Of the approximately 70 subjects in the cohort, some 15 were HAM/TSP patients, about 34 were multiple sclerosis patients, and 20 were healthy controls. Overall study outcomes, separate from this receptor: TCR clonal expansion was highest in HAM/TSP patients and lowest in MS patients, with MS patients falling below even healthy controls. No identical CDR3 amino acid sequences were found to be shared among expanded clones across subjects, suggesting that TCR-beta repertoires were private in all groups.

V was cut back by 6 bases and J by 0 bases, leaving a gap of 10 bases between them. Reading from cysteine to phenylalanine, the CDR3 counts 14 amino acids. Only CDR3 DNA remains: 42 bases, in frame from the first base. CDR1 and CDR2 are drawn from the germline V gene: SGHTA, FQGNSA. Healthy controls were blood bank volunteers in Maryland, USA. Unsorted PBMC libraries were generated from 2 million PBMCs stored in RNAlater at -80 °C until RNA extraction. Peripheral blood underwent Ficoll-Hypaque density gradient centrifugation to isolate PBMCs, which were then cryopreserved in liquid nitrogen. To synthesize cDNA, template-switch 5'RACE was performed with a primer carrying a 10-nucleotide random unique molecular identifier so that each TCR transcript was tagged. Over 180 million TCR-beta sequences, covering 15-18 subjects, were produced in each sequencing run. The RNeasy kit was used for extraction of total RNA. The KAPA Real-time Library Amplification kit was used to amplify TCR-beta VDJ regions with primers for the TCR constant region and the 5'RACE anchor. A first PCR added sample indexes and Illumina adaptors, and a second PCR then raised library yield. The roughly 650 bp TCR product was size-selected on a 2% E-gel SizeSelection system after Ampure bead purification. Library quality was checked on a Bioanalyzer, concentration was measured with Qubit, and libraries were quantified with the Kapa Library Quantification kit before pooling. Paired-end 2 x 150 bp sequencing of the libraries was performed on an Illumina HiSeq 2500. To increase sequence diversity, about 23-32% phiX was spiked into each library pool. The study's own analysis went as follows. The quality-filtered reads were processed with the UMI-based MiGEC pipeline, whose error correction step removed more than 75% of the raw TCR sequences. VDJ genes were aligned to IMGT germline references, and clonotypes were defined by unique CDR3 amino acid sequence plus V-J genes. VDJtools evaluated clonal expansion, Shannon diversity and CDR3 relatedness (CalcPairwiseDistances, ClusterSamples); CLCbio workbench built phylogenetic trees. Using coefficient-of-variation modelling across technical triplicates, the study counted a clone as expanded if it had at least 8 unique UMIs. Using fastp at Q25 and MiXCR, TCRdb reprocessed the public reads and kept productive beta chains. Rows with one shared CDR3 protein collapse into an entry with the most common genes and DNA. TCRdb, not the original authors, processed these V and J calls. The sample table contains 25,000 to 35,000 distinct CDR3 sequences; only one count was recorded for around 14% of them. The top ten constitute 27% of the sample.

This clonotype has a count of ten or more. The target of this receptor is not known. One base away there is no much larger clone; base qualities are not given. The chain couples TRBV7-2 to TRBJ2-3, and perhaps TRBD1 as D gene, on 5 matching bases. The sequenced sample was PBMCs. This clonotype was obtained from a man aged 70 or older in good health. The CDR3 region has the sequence CASSLDSSTDTQYF. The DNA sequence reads TGTGCCAGCAGTCTCGACAGCAGCACAGATACGCAGTATTTT.